The source of this T cell receptor beta chain is a study of CD8 T cells in Susac syndrome. Germline CDR1 DFQATT, CDR2 SNEGSKA (reference sequence). This CDR3 is 15 amino acids long. V lost 3 bases, J lost 10 bases, and 14 bases stayed unmatched. Roughly 0.45 to 1 ug RNA was reverse transcribed with random hexamers. The authors amplified TCR beta CDR3 across 54 Vbeta and 13 Jbeta using immunoSEQ multiplex PCR. In TCRdb, the immunoSEQ multiplex PCR reads were re-called with MiXCR into one record per CDR3 protein. The data show over 150,000 distinct CDR3 sequences, roughly 92% seen once. The source is a human donor with multiple sclerosis. The V gene is TRBV20-1, the J gene TRBJ1-5; 8 bases fit TRBD1. What was sequenced was CD4+ T cells from PBMCs. The CDR3 here is CSARAPLQGTGPQHF. The CDR3 DNA follows: TGCAGTGCTAGGGCTCCTTTACAGGGGACAGGACCCCAGCATTTT.